What follows describes a single TCR beta chain. Its matching antigen is unknown. These data belong to a study of graft-versus-host responses after intestinal transplantation. For the study at large: Anti-thymocyte globulin served as induction for all recipients, who then took tacrolimus and steroids for three to four years.

Using immunoSEQ multiplex PCR, the repertoire was profiled, and TCRdb retains in-frame clones only, with some absent. Of under 150,000 clones in the sample, about 92% were seen once. Between the trimmed V and J ends, which lost 8 bases and 3 bases, there was a span of 17 bases. The CDR3 is made up of 16 amino acids. Germline CDR1 and CDR2: LNHDA and SQIVND (reference sequence). The chain links TRBV19 to TRBJ1-6; D remains ambiguous. This clonotype was sampled from a human donor who received an intestinal transplant. This material consisted of unstimulated CD4+ T cells sorted from spleen or lymph node cells, taken before intestinal transplant. The CDR3 region has the DNA TGTGCCAGTTCTGTGCAGTCCCCGATCTATAATTCACCCCTCCACTTT. Its protein is CASSVQSPIYNSPLHF.